One sample yielded the 3 T cell receptor beta chains listed below, sequenced in a study of blood T cell repertoires in COVID-19. Produced via immunoSEQ multiplex PCR; TCRdb's table is partial and in-frame only. Among roughly 150,000 clones listed, about 80% were seen once. Specimen: PBMCs or T cells enriched from blood (not recorded which). Receptor source: a woman in her late teens or twenties who had been exposed to COVID-19.

The V call is TRBV7-8, the J call TRBJ1-1; D might be TRBD1 (6 bases). V was pared by 3 bases and J by 1 base, with 9 bases between. This CDR3 spans 14 amino acids. Germline assignment: CDR1 SGHVS and CDR2 FQNEAQ. CDR3 nucleotides: TGTGCCAGCAGCTTGGTGGACAGGAACACTGAAGCTTTCTTT. Its protein is CASSLVDRNTEAFF.

V usage is TRBV30 and J usage is TRBJ1-3; perhaps TRBD1 as D (6 bases). The CDR3 has 15 amino acids. Germline CDR1 reads GTSNPN; CDR2 reads SVGIG (reference sequence). The germline V and J ends were trimmed by 5 bases and 0 bases, with 14 bases remaining between them. CDR3 amino acids: CAWAIGQHSGNTIYF. The DNA for the CDR3 is TGTGCCTGGGCCATCGGACAGCACTCTGGAAACACCATATATTTT.

The chain joins TRBV30 to TRBJ1-6; D gene unclear. This CDR3 has 12 residues. Trimming removed 2 bases from V and 10 bases from J, with 9 bases in between. Germline lookup yields CDR1 GTSNPN and CDR2 SVGIG (reference sequence). The CDR3 protein is CAWSSTGSPLHF. CDR3 nucleotide sequence: TGTGCCTGGAGTTCGACTGGCTCACCCCTCCACTTT.